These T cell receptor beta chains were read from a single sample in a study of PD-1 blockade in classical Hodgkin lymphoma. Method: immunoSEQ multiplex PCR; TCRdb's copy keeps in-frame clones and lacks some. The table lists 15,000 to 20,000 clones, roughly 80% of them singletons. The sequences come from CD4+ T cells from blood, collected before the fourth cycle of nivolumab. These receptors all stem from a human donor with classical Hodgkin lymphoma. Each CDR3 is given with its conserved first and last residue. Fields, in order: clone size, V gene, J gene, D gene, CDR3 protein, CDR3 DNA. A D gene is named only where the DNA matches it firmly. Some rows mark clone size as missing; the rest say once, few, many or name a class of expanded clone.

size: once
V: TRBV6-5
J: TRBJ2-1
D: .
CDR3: CASSYTASSYNEQFF
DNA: TGTGCCAGCAGTTACACGGCTAGCTCCTACAATGAGCAGTTCTTC

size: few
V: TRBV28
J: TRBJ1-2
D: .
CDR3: CASSLLTGGYTF
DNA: TGTGCCAGCAGTTTGCTGACTGGAGGCTACACCTTC

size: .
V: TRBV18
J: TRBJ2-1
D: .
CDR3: CASSPTTAVEQFF
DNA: TGTGCCAGCTCACCCACCACAGCGGTCGAGCAGTTCTTC

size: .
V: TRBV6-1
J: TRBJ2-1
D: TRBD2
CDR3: CASSEVFGGRDNEQFF
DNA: TGTGCCAGCAGTGAAGTCTTTGGAGGGAGGGATAATGAGCAGTTCTTC

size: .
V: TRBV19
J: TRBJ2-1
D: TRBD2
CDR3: CASSIISGNEFEQFF
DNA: TGTGCCAGTAGTATAATTAGCGGGAATGAATTTGAGCAGTTCTTC

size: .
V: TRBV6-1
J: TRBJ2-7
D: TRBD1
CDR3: CASWDRGSYEQYF
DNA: TGTGCCAGCTGGGACAGGGGGTCCTACGAGCAGTACTTC

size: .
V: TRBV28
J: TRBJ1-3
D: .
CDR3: CASSFWSASGNTIYF
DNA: TGTGCCAGCAGTTTCTGGAGCGCCTCTGGAAACACCATATATTTT

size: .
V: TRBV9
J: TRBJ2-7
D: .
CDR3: CASSLWVEGGSYEQYF
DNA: TGTGCCAGCAGCCTTTGGGTGGAGGGGGGCTCCTACGAGCAGTACTTC

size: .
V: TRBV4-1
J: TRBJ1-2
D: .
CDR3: CASSQDPSIGGRYGYTF
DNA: TGCGCCAGCAGCCAAGATCCCAGCATAGGTGGGAGATATGGCTACACCTTC

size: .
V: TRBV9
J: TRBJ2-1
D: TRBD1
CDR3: CASSVGQGFGEQFF
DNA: TGTGCCAGCAGCGTTGGACAGGGATTTGGTGAGCAGTTCTTC

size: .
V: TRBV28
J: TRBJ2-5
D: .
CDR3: CASTHGMAQYF
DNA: TGTGCCAGCACTCATGGGATGGCCCAGTACTTC

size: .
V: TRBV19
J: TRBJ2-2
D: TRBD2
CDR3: CASSIGGSKGGELFF
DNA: TGTGCCAGTAGTATAGGCGGGAGCAAAGGCGGGGAGCTGTTTTTT

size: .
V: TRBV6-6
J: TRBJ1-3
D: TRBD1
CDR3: CASSYPRQGTGNTIYF
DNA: TGTGCCAGCAGTTACCCTAGACAGGGCACTGGAAACACCATATATTTT

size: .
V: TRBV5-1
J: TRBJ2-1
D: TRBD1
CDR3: CASSLGTGRNEQFF
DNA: TGCGCCAGCAGCTTGGGGACAGGAAGGAATGAGCAGTTCTTC

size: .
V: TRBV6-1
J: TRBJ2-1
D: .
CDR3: CASDRGTYNEQFF
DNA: TGTGCTTCCGACCGGGGCACCTACAATGAGCAGTTCTTC

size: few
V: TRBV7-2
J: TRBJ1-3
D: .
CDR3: CASSSQGYSGNTIYF
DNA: TGTGCCAGCAGCTCACAGGGATACTCTGGAAACACCATATATTTT

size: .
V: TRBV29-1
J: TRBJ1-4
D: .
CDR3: CSVARGSLATNEKLFF
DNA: TGCAGCGTTGCCAGAGGGAGTCTCGCAACTAATGAAAAACTGTTTTTT

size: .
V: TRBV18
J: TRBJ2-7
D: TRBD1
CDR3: CASSPPRGLSEQYF
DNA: TGTGCCAGCTCACCACCCAGGGGGCTAAGCGAGCAGTACTTC

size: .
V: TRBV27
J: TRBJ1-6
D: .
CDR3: CASSLTRVGTPLHF
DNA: TGTGCCAGCAGTTTAACACGGGTCGGGACACCCCTCCACTTT

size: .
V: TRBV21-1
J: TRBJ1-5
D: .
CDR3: CASSPIKRTTVYSNQPQHF
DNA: TGTGCCAGCAGCCCTATCAAACGGACAACCGTCTATAGCAATCAGCCCCAGCATTTT

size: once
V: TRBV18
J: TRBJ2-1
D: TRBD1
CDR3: CASSPRDRYHNEQFF
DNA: TGTGCCAGCTCACCGCGGGACAGGTACCACAATGAGCAGTTCTTC

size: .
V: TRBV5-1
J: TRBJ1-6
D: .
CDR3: CASSLEGVLPLHF
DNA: TGCGCCAGCAGCTTGGAAGGCGTCCTCCCCCTCCACTTT

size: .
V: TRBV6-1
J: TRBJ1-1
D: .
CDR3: CASSEATQTEAFF
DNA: TGTGCCAGCAGTGAAGCTACACAGACTGAAGCTTTCTTT

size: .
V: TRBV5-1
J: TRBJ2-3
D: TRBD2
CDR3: CASSWGTSGRTDTQYF
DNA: TGCGCCAGCAGCTGGGGTACTAGCGGGAGAACAGATACGCAGTATTTT

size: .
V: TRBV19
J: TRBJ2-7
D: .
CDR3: CASSVGLPYEQYF
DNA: TGTGCCAGTAGTGTCGGACTACCCTACGAGCAGTACTTC

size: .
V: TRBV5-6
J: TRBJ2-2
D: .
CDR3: CASSLNTGELFF
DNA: TGTGCCAGCAGCCTAAACACCGGGGAGCTGTTTTTT

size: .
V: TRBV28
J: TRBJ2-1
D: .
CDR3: CASSYLGPTSYNEQFF
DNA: TGTGCCAGCAGTTACTTGGGTCCGACCTCCTACAATGAGCAGTTCTTC

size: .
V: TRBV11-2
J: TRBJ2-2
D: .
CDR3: CASSLDRLGTGELFF
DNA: TGTGCCAGCAGCTTAGATCGATTGGGCACCGGGGAGCTGTTTTTT

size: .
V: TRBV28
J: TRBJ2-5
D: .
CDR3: CASSLRAGFSNWETQYF
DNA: TGTGCCAGCAGTCTTAGAGCAGGGTTTTCAAACTGGGAGACCCAGTACTTC

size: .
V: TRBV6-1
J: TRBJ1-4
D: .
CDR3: CASRTGFEKLFF
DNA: TGTGCCAGCAGAACAGGGTTTGAAAAACTGTTTTTT

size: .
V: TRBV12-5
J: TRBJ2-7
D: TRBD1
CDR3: CASGFTPRGGQGKGYEQYF
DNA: TGTGCTAGTGGTTTTACCCCCCGGGGTGGACAGGGGAAGGGCTACGAGCAGTACTTC

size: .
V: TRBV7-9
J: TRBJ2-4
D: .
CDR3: CASSLPGGLGDIQYF
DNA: TGTGCCAGCAGCTTACCTGGCGGGTTAGGAGACATTCAGTACTTC

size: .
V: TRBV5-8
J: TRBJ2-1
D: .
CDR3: CASSHRGFSYNEQFF
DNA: TGTGCCAGCAGTCATCGCGGCTTCTCCTACAATGAGCAGTTCTTC

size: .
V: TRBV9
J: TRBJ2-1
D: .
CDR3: CASSVTHASSYNEQFF
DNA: TGTGCCAGCAGCGTCACCCACGCTAGCTCCTACAATGAGCAGTTCTTC

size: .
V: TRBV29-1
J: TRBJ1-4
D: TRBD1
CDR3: CSVETGEYTNEKLFF
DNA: TGCAGCGTTGAGACAGGGGAGTACACTAATGAAAAACTGTTTTTT

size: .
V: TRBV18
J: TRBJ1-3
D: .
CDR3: CASSPSGSGNTIYF
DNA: TGTGCCAGCTCACCATCCGGGTCTGGAAACACCATATATTTT

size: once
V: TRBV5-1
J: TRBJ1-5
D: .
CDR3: CASSLGGGGSNQPQHF
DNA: TGCGCCAGCAGCCTGGGGGGCGGGGGAAGCAATCAGCCCCAGCATTTT

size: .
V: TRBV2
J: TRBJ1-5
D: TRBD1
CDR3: CASRGTGNQPQHF
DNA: TGTGCCAGCAGGGGGACAGGGAATCAGCCCCAGCATTTT

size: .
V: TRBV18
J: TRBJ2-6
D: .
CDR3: CASSPYEPSLSGANVLTF
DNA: TGTGCCAGCTCACCGTATGAACCATCTCTTTCTGGGGCCAACGTCCTGACTTTC

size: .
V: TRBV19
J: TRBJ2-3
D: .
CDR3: CASSIVGYTDTQYF
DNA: TGTGCCAGTAGTATTGTGGGGTACACAGATACGCAGTATTTT

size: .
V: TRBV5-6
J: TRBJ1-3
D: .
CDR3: CASSLNLHSGNTIYF
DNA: TGTGCCAGCAGCTTGAATCTACACTCTGGAAACACCATATATTTT